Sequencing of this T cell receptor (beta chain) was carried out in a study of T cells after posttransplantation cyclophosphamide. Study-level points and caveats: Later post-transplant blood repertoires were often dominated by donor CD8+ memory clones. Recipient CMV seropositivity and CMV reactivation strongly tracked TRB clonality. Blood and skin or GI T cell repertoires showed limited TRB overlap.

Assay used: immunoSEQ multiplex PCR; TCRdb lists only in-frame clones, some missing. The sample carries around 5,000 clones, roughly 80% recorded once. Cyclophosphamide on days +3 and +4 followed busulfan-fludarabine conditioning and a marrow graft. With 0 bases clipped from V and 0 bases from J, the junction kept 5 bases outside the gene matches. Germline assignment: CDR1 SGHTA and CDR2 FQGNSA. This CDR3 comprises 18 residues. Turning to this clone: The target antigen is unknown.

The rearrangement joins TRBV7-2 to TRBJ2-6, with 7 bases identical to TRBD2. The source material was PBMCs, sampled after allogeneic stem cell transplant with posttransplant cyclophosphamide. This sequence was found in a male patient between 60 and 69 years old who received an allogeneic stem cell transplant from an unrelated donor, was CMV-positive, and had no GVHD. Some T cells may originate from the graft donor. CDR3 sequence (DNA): TGTGCCAGCAGCTTAGCGGGGGGAGGGCGCTCTGGGGCCAACGTCCTGACTTTC. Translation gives CASSLAGGGRSGANVLTF.